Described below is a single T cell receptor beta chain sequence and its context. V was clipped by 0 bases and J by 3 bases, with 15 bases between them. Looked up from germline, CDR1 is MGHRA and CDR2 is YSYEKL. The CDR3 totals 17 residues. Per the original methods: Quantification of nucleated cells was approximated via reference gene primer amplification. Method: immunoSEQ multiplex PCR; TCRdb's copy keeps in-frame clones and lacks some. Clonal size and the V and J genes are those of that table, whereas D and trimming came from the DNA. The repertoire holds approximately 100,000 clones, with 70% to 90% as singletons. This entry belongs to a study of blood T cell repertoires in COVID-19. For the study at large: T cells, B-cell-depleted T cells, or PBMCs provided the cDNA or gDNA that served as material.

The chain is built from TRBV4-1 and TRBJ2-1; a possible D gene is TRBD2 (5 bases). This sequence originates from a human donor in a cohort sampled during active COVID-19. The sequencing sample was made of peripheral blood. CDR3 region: CASSQDARTQLYNEQFF. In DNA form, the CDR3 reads TGCGCCAGCAGCCAAGACGCCAGGACTCAACTCTACAATGAGCAGTTCTTC.